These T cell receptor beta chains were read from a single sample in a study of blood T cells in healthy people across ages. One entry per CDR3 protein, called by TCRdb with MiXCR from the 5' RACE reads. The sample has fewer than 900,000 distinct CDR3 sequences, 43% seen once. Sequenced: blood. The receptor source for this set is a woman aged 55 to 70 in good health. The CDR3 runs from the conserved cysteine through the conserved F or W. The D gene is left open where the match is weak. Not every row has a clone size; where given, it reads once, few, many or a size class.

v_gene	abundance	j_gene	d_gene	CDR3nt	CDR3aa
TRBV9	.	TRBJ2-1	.	TGTGCCAGCAGCATGACAGTATACAATGAGCAGTTCTTC	CASSMTVYNEQFF
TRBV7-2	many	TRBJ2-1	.	TGTGCCAGCAGCCTAACAGGGGGGGCCCACAATGAGCAGTTCTTC	CASSLTGGAHNEQFF
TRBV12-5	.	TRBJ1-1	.	TGTGCTAGTGGTTTGGGGTTCGCTGAAGCTTTCTTT	CASGLGFAEAFF
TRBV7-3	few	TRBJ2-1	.	TGTGCCAGCAGCTTAGATTCTCGGGGGACGGACATTTTGGATGAGCAGTTCTTC	CASSLDSRGTDILDEQFF
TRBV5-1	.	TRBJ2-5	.	TGCGCCAGCAGCTTGGCCACCCCCGGAGAGACCCAGTACTTC	CASSLATPGETQYF
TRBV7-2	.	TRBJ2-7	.	TGTGCCAGCAGCTTAGGACCGAAATCCTCCTACGAGCAGTACTTC	CASSLGPKSSYEQYF
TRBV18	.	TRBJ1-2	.	TGTGCCAGCTCTCCGGCGAGTTTGCGTCCTGGCTACACCTTC	CASSPASLRPGYTF
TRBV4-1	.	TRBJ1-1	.	TGCGCCAGCAGCTCCCGCGATGGCTCGAACACTGAAGCTTTCTTT	CASSSRDGSNTEAFF
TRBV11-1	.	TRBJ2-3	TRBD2	TGTGCCAGCAGCTTGGGAACTAGCGGGATCACAGATACGCAGTATTTT	CASSLGTSGITDTQYF
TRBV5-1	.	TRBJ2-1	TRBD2	TGCGCCAGCAGCCCCGGGACTAGCGGGGGGCGGTACAATGAGCAGTTCTTC	CASSPGTSGGRYNEQFF
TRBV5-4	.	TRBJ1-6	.	TGTGCCAGCAGCCTGCGGGACACTGTCCCTTCACCCCTCCACTTT	CASSLRDTVPSPLHF
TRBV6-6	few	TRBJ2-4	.	TGTGCCAGCAGGTTCCCGTCGGACATTCAGTACTTC	CASRFPSDIQYF
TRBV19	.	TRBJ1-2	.	TGTGCCAGTAGTATTCCAGGGGTTTCTAACTATGGCTACACCTTC	CASSIPGVSNYGYTF
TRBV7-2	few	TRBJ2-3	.	TGTGCCAGCAGCCCCTATTGGGGGGCTCTAGATACGCAGTATTTT	CASSPYWGALDTQYF
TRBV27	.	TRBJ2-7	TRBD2	TGTGCCAGCAGTTTAAAGGGACTAGCGATCCATGAGCAGTACTTC	CASSLKGLAIHEQYF
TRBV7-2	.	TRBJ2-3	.	TGTGCCAGCAGCTTAGGAGGGGTAGATGGCACAGATACGCAGTATTTT	CASSLGGVDGTDTQYF
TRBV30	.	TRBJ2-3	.	TGTGCCTGGAGGGATGAATCGGCGGATACGCAGTATTTT	CAWRDESADTQYF
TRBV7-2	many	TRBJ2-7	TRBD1	TGTGCCAGCAGCTTAGTTTGGGGTCAGGGGGCTGGCGAGCAGTACTTC	CASSLVWGQGAGEQYF
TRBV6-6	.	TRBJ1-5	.	TGTGCCAGCAGTTACTCGGGGAGGCCCAATCAGCCCCAGCATTTT	CASSYSGRPNQPQHF
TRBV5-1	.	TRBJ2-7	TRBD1	TGCGCCAGCAGCAAGCTCACTCCGGGACAGGGGAGGACCTACGAGCAGTACTTC	CASSKLTPGQGRTYEQYF
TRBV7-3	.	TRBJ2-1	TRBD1	TGTGCCAGCAGCTTAACCCGGGACAGGGGAAATGAGCAGTTCTTC	CASSLTRDRGNEQFF
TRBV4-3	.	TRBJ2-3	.	TGCGCCAGCAGCCGAGAAGACGGAAATACGCAGTATTTT	CASSREDGNTQYF
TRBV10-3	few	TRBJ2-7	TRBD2	TGTGCCATCAAACCGACTAGCGGGAGGAACTACAATGAGCAGTACTTC	CAIKPTSGRNYNEQYF
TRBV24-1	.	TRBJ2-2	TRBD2	TGTGCCACCAGTGAACCCGGGACTAGGGGCCCCGAGCTGTTTTTT	CATSEPGTRGPELFF
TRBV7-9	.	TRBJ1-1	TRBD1	TGTGCCAGCAGTCGGACAGGGGGCTTTACTGAAGCTTTCTTT	CASSRTGGFTEAFF
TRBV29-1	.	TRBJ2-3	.	TGCAGCGTTGCGAGCAGATCCACAGATACGCAGTATTTT	CSVASRSTDTQYF
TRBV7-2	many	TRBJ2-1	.	TGTGCCAGCACACCGCAGGGCTATGAGCAGTTCTTC	CASTPQGYEQFF
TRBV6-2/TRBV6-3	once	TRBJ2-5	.	TGTGCCAGCAGTTATACCAGAGAGACCCAGTACTTC	CASSYTRETQYF
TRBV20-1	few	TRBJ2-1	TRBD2	TGCAGTGCTGGGCCGAGCGGGAGGGGGAGTGAGCAGTTCTTC	CSAGPSGRGSEQFF
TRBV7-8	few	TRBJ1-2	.	TGTGCCAGCAGCTTAGACCCAGGGAACTATGGCTACACCTTC	CASSLDPGNYGYTF
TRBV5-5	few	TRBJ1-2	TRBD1	TGTGCCAGCAGCTTGTCGGGACAGGGTAACTATGGCTACACCTTC	CASSLSGQGNYGYTF
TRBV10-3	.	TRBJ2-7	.	TGTGCCATCAACCGGGACGAAACCTACGAGCAGTACTTC	CAINRDETYEQYF
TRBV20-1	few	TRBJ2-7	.	TGCAGTGCTCCGAACAGGGAGAAGTATGAGCAGTACTTC	CSAPNREKYEQYF
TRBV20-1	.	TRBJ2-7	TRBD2	TGCAGTGCTCTTCGGGGGCATCTAGCGGGAGGAAGTGTCCAGTATTTC	CSALRGHLAGGSVQYF
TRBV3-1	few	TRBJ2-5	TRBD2	TGTGCCAGCAGCCAAGATGGCCTGAGCGGGGGCGGTCTGACCCAGTACTTC	CASSQDGLSGGGLTQYF
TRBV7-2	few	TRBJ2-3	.	TGTGCCAGCAGCTATAGTTCGGCGGATACGCAGTATTTT	CASSYSSADTQYF
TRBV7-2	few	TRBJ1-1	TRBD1	TGTGCCAGCAGCCCACGACAGGGCAGAGCAGAAGCTTTCTTT	CASSPRQGRAEAFF
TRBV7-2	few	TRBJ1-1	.	TGTGCCAGCAGCTTAGGCCGAGATGAAGCTTTCTTT	CASSLGRDEAFF
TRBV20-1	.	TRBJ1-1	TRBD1	TGCAGTGCTGGTACCGGGACAGGGGGGAACACTGAAGCTTTCTTT	CSAGTGTGGNTEAFF
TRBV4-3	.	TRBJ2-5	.	TGCGCCAGCAGCCAAGGGGAGGCCCCGGGGACCCAGTACTTC	CASSQGEAPGTQYF
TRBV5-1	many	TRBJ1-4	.	TGCGCCAGCAGCCTTACAGGGTCTAATGAAAAACTGTTTTTT	CASSLTGSNEKLFF
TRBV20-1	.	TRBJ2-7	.	TGCAGTGCTAGTGACGACAAGAGCTCCTACGAGCAGTACTTC	CSASDDKSSYEQYF
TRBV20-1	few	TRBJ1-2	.	TGCAGTGCCATTGAAACAGGGCTTACTAACTATGGCTACACCTTC	CSAIETGLTNYGYTF
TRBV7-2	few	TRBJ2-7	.	TGTGCCAGCAGCACTGGACTATCGAGACACGAGCAGTACTTC	CASSTGLSRHEQYF
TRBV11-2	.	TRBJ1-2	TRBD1	TGTGCCAGCAGCTTATTAGGTGGGACAGGGTGGTATGGCTACACCTTC	CASSLLGGTGWYGYTF
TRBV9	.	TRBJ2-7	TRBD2	TGTGCCAGCGGCGTATCGAGCGGGGGGGCGTACAATGAGCAGTACTTC	CASGVSSGGAYNEQYF
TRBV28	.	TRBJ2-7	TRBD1	TGTGCCAGCAGTTTAAATCTTGGGGACAGGGGCAACGAGCAGTACTTC	CASSLNLGDRGNEQYF
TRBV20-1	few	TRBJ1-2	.	TGCAGTGCACCGGACAGACTTTATGGCTACACCTTC	CSAPDRLYGYTF
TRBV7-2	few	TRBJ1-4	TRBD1	TGTGCCAGCAGCTCCATGGGGACAGGGAATGAAAAACTGTTTTTT	CASSSMGTGNEKLFF
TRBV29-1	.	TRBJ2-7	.	TGCAGCGTTTGGAAGGGGGAATCCTACGAGCAGTACTTC	CSVWKGESYEQYF
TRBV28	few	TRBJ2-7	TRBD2	TGTGCCAGCCACGGGACTAGCGACTTCTACGAGCAGTACTTC	CASHGTSDFYEQYF
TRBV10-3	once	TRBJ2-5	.	TGTGCCATCAGTGAGTCGAGGGACGGTGTCAACAATGAGCAGTACTTC	CAISESRDGVNNEQYF
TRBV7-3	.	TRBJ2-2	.	TGTGCCAGCAGCTCAGGCGCGCACACCGGGGAGCTGTTTTTT	CASSSGAHTGELFF
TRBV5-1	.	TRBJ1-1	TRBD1	TGCGCCAGCAGCACGGGACAGCAGAACACTGAAGCTTTCTTT	CASSTGQQNTEAFF
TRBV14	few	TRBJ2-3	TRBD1	TGTGCCAGCAGCCAGTGGACAGGGGCGGTTACGCAGTATTTT	CASSQWTGAVTQYF